The TCR beta chain described here comes from a study of blood T cell repertoires in COVID-19. Study-wide background: Sample material is recorded as cDNA or gDNA derived from T cells, B-cell-depleted T cells, or PBMCs.

Germline V gives CDR1 SGHNT, CDR2 YYREEE (reference sequence). The CDR3 is made up of 13 amino acids. V dropped 3 bases and J dropped 1 base, with 7 bases sitting between them. Libraries were prepared by immunoSEQ multiplex PCR; TCRdb keeps only in-frame clonotypes and omits some of them. The sample has approximately 250,000 clones, approximately 86% seen once. This receptor was identified in a young man with active or convalescent COVID-19. This rearrangement joins TRBV5-4 to TRBJ1-1; tentative D call: TRBD1 (5 bases). Source material: peripheral blood. The CDR3 DNA follows: TGTGCCAGCAGCTGGGGCGGGAACACTGAAGCTTTCTTT. It translates to CASSWGGNTEAFF.